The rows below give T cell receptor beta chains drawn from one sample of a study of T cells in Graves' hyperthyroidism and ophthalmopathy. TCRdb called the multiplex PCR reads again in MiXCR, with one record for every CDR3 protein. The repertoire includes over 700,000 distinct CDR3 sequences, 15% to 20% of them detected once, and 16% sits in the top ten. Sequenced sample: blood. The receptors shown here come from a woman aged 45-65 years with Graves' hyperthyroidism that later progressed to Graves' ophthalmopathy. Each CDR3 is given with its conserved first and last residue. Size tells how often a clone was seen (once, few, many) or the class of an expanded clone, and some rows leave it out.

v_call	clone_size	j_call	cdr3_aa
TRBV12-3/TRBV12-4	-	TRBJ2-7	CASSFQWEQYF
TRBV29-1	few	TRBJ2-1	CSGLTDYNEQFF
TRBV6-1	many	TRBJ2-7	CASSSPRETYEQYF
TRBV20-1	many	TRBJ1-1	CSAGGGGGMVNTEAFF
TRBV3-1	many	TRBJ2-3	CASSQDPPSGGGVTQYF
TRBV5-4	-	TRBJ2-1	CASSLVGGFNEQFF
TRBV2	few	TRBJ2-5	CASGGLIQETQYF
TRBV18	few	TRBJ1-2	CASSPPPGQGKSYTF
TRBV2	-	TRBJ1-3	CASSDLVRSSGNTIYF
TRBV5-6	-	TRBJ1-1	CASSFILAGGTEAFF
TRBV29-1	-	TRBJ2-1	CSVEGLREQFF
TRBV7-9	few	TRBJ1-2	CASSFSLRTANYGYTF
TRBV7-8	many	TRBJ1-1	CASSPPGQKTEAFF
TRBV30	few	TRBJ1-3	CAWTIGGGNTIYF
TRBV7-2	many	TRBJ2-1	CASSPGTVNYEQFF
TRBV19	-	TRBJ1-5	CATLTSSRSNQPQHF
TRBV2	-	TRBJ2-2	CASSLLGQRNTGELFF
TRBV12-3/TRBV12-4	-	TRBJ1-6	CASSSRAGHNSPLHF
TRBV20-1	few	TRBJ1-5	CSAREATPGNQPQHF
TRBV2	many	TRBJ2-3	CASRGSIDGTQYF
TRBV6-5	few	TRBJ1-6	CASSYLGDSPLHF
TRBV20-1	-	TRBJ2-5	CSARVGDWETQYF
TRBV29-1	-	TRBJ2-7	CSVVDTASYEQYF
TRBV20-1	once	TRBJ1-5	CSASSWQQNQPQHF
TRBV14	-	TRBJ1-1	CASSDIRGVFRGWSTEAFF
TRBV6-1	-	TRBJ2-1	CASSPGLAGDRYNEQFF
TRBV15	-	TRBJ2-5	CATRLAGGETQYF
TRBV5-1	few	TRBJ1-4	CASSPNRQNEKLFF
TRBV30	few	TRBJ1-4	CAWSASPRDRKLFF
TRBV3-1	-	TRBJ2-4	CASSQEFGGVLAKNIQYF
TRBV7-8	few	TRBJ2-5	CASRSPGRETQYF
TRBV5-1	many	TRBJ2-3	CASSLGQPHTDTQYF
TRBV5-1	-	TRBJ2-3	CASSPLTGRLGDTQYF
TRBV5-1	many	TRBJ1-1	CASSLAPGVMNTEAFF
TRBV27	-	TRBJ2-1	CASTGDTNYSEQFF
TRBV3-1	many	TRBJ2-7	CASSQEQGAGNEQYF
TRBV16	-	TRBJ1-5	CASSQSEWRVDQPQHF
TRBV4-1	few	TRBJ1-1	CASSQDSGGSDTEAFF
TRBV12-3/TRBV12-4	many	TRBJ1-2	CASSPGGLDYGYTF
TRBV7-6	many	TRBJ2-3	CASSELRNSGYTDTQYF
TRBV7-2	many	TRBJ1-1	CASSLEGTGNTEAFF
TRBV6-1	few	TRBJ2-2	CASSGTTGDGELFF
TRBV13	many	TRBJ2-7	CASSSTGRAYEQYF
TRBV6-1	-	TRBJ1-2	CASSANRVDYGYTF
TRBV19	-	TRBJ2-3	CASSLRPTSTDTQYF
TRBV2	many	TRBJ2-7	CASSEKLGWGNLYEQYF
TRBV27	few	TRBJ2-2	CASSLSIQPNTGELFF
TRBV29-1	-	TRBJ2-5	CSVGQEAQETQYF
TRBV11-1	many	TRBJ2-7	CASSLEGTGPYEQYF
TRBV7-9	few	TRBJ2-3	CASLWGGYTDTQYF
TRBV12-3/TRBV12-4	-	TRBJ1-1	CASSFSLATEAFF